The entry below gives a single TCR beta chain sequence along with its context. Its specificity is unknown. The PCR contained 60 Vbeta and 13 Jbeta primers. Data came from immunoSEQ multiplex PCR; TCRdb stores just in-frame clones and leaves some out. The sample lists fewer than 100,000 clones, 60% to 80% occurring once. This sample is drawn from a study of cytomegalovirus exposure and HLA in healthy donors. Whole-study results and caveats: A later analysis found common viral pathogens apparently linked to several of the most significant clusters. The study found most TCR sequences rare, yet found some public TCRs in many donors. Roughly even sequencing depth across donors was the assumption behind the presence/absence analyses.

Sampled while nominally healthy, donors likely had unrecorded immune exposures. The CDR3 length is 17 residues. Germline loops: CDR1 ENHRY, CDR2 SYGVKD. With V trimmed by 0 bases and J by 5 bases, 5 bases remained unmatched. The rearrangement links TRBV10-3 to TRBJ2-2; 11 bases map to TRBD2. This sequence was found in a female donor in good health and CMV-seronegative. The specimen was PBMCs. The CDR3 spells CAISESTASGRTGELFF. In nucleotides, the CDR3 is TGTGCCATCAGTGAGTCGACGGCTAGCGGGAGGACCGGGGAGCTGTTTTTT.